The 22 T cell receptor beta chains given below trace back to one sample, sequenced in a study of T cell responses to AZD1222 COVID-19 vaccine. Repertoires were generated with immunoSEQ multiplex PCR, while TCRdb's copy carries only in-frame clones and drops some. Seen here are 130,000 to 150,000 clones, 75% to 90% observed once, and the top ten hold around 1.6%. The sample in question was peripheral blood, obtained on day 0 of AZD1222 vaccination. These receptor sequences come from an adult in good health.

The chain links TRBV18 to TRBJ1-2; tentative D call: TRBD1 (6 bases). This CDR3 has 14 amino acids. Germline V gene lookup returns CDR1 KGHSH and CDR2 LQKENI. Trimming left V 8 bases short and J 5 bases short, with 18 bases between. CDR3 loop: CASADRQGMYGYTF. CDR3 nucleotides: TGTGCCAGCGCCGACCGGCAGGGGATGTATGGCTACACCTTC.

The chain has TRBV6-5 and TRBJ2-7, with 11 bases matching TRBD2. Germline-derived CDR1 and CDR2 are MNHEY and SVGAGI. CDR3 length: 14 residues. The J segment lost 5 bases and the V segment lost 2 bases, leaving 2 bases of the junction unmatched. CDR3 residues: CASSYQLAGDEQYF. CDR3 DNA sequence: TGTGCCAGCAGTTACCAACTAGCGGGAGACGAGCAGTACTTC.

This chain connects TRBV19 to TRBJ1-1; 7 positions match TRBD1. This CDR3 has 17 residues. V trimming: 7 bases; J trimming: 2 bases; junction bases outside the gene matches: 16. In germline, CDR1 is LNHDA, CDR2 SQIVND (reference sequence). The CDR3 loop reads CASTFRRGDSLNTEAFF. The CDR3 bases are TGTGCCAGTACCTTCCGGAGGGGGGACAGCCTAAACACTGAAGCTTTCTTT.

V usage is TRBV21-1 and J usage is TRBJ2-7. TRBV21-1 is given as a pseudogene. The CDR3 loop spans 10 amino acids. CDR3 DNA sequence: TGTGCCAGCAGCAAAAAAATTCGGAAGTTC. Its translation is CASSKKIRKF.

The rearrangement links TRBV27 to TRBJ1-2; 7 nucleotides match TRBD1. The CDR3 spans 13 residues. The trim removed 8 bases at V and 6 bases at J, leaving 9 bases unmatched. In germline, CDR1 is MNHEY, CDR2 SMNVEV (reference sequence). The CDR3 spells CASGWTGGNGYTF. In nucleotides, the CDR3 is TGTGCCAGCGGATGGACAGGAGGAAATGGCTACACCTTC.

V usage is TRBV11-2 and J usage is TRBJ1-5; 10 bases agree with TRBD1. Germline loops: CDR1 SGHAT, CDR2 FQNNGV. With V trimmed by 5 bases and J by 7 bases, 8 bases remained unmatched. The CDR3 runs 15 residues. The CDR3 DNA follows: TGTGCCAGCAGCCCCGGGACAGGGGTTGAACAGCCCCAGCATTTT. Translation gives CASSPGTGVEQPQHF.

This rearrangement joins TRBV2 to TRBJ1-3; 11 bases are shared with TRBD1. With 3 bases clipped from V and 1 base from J, the junction kept 2 bases outside the gene matches. CDR1 is SNHLY, CDR2 FYNNEI, per germline. The CDR3 extends over 16 amino acids. The CDR3 sequence is CASSDGDRGSGNTIYF. The CDR3 bases are TGTGCCAGCAGTGACGGGGACAGGGGGTCTGGAAACACCATATATTTT.

This rearrangement joins TRBV7-2 to TRBJ2-7, with TRBD2 as a possible D gene (5 bases). Germline V gene sequence: CDR1 SGHTA, CDR2 FQGNSA. V lost 0 bases and J lost 2, with 11 bases in between. The CDR3 sequence is 15 residues long. CDR3 region: CASSLARLATYEQYF. The CDR3 DNA follows: TGTGCCAGCAGCTTAGCGAGGCTAGCTACCTACGAGCAGTACTTC.

This sequence joins TRBV21-1 and TRBJ1-2; the D call TRBD1 from the table was never checked on the DNA. TRBV21-1 is described as a pseudogene. The CDR3 sequence is 13 residues long. CDR3 nucleotide sequence: TGTGCCAGCAGCATGGGACAGGGTTATGGCTACACCTTC. Its protein product is CASSMGQGYGYTF.

The chain has TRBV10-1 and TRBJ2-1; the D is unclear. V shed 2 bases and J shed 5 bases, with 13 bases lying between them. The CDR3 is 15 residues long. The germline V gene encodes CDR1 WNHNN and CDR2 SYGVQD (reference sequence). The CDR3 spells CASSEQVGANNEQFF. In DNA form, the CDR3 reads TGCGCCAGCAGTGAGCAAGTTGGTGCCAACAATGAGCAGTTCTTC.

The chain carries TRBV28 and TRBJ1-1; the D is unclear. V was trimmed by 8 bases and J by 1 base, leaving 11 bases between them. The CDR3 is made up of 13 amino acids. Germline CDR1 and CDR2: MDHEN and SYDVKM. The CDR3, as DNA: TGTGCCAGCTCATGGGCGGAGAACACTGAAGCTTTCTTT. This codes for CASSWAENTEAFF.

The V and J genes are TRBV19 and TRBJ2-1; D is unresolved. V was pared by 2 bases and J by 6 bases, with 11 bases between. The germline V gene encodes CDR1 LNHDA and CDR2 SQIVND (reference sequence). The length of the CDR3 is 14 residues. The CDR3 coding sequence is TGTGCCAGTAGTATATACGGGTCGGGCAATGAGCAGTTCTTC. Its translation: CASSIYGSGNEQFF.

The chain carries TRBV15 and TRBJ2-4, with D unresolved. Between the trimmed V and J ends, which lost 2 bases and 7 bases, there was a span of 15 bases. The CDR3 runs to 15 residues. Germline assignment: CDR1 LNHNV and CDR2 YYDKDF (reference sequence). The CDR3 bases are TGTGCCACCAGCAGACAAAGGACCCAGGAGAACATTCAGTACTTC. This codes for CATSRQRTQENIQYF.

This clone has a single count. The chain links TRBV29-1 to TRBJ2-1; D gene uncertain. V dropped 2 bases and J dropped 7 bases, with 3 bases sitting between them. The CDR3 has 10 amino acids. Germline-derived CDR1 and CDR2 are SQVTM and ANQGSEA. The DNA of the CDR3 is TGCAGCGTTGAAAAGAATGAGCAGTTCTTC. Amino acids: CSVEKNEQFF.

This chain connects TRBV3-1 (or the pseudogene TRBV3-2) to TRBJ2-5; 14 bases align to TRBD2. The trim removed 4 bases at V and 6 bases at J, leaving 7 bases unmatched. CDR1 and CDR2 (germline): LGHDT, YNNKEL (reference sequence). The CDR3 totals 16 residues. CDR3 bases: TGTGCCAGCAGCCCGGGACTAGCGGGAGTCTTGAAGACCCAGTACTTC. Translation: CASSPGLAGVLKTQYF.

The chain carries TRBV12-5 and TRBJ1-2; the D is unclear. V lost 3 bases and J 8 bases, leaving 10 bases between the germline ends. The CDR3 has 12 amino acids. Germline CDR1 LGHNT, CDR2 FRNRAP. CDR3 loop: CASGFSSGGYTF. The CDR3 DNA sequence: TGTGCTAGTGGTTTCAGTTCCGGGGGCTACACCTTC.

The chain carries TRBV13 and TRBJ2-3; 8 nucleotides align to TRBD1. Germline V gene data show CDR1 as PRHDT and CDR2 as FYEKMQ (reference sequence). Trimming at V came to 2 bases and at J to 1 base, leaving 2 bases not matched to a gene. The CDR3 is 15 amino acids. The CDR3 protein is CASSLMGQGTDTQYF. The CDR3 coding sequence is TGTGCCAGCAGCTTAATGGGACAGGGCACAGATACGCAGTATTTT.

The chain couples TRBV30 to TRBJ1-6; tentatively, D is TRBD1 (6 bases). CDR1 and CDR2 from the germline V gene are GTSNPN and SVGIG (reference sequence). The CDR3 totals 19 residues. The V gene lost 1 base and the J gene lost 0 bases, with 19 bases spanning the gap. In DNA, the CDR3 is TGTGCCTGGAGTGAGAAGACACCGGGACATAGCTCCTATAATTCACCCCTCCACTTT. It translates to CAWSEKTPGHSSYNSPLHF.

The chain links TRBV30 to TRBJ2-1; D not resolved. The CDR3 is made up of 11 amino acids. CDR1 and CDR2 (germline): GTSNPN, SVGIG (reference sequence). V was shortened by 2 bases and J by 7 bases, with 6 bases between the two germline ends. DNA of the CDR3: TGTGCCTGGAGTCCAAAGAATGAGCAGTTCTTC. Its protein product is CAWSPKNEQFF.

The gene calls are TRBV5-1 and TRBJ1-2; no firm D call. Per the germline V gene, CDR1 is SGHRS and CDR2 is YFSETQ. Trimming left V 2 bases short and J 0 bases short, with 8 bases between. The CDR3 sequence is 14 residues long. CDR3 sequence (DNA): TGCGCCAGCAGCTTTGGGGATCCTAACTATGGCTACACCTTC. It is translated as CASSFGDPNYGYTF.

The gene calls are TRBV27 and TRBJ1-6; possibly TRBD1 for D (6 bases). Germline assignment: CDR1 MNHEY and CDR2 SMNVEV (reference sequence). Trimming took off 6 bases at V and 7 bases at J, with 10 bases between the two ends. This CDR3 has 13 residues. The CDR3 DNA reads TGTGCCAGCAGACAGGGAACCAATTCACCCCTCCACTTT. Translated: CASRQGTNSPLHF.

The V gene is TRBV5-6, the J gene TRBJ2-7; maybe TRBD2 (6 bases). Germline-derived CDR1 and CDR2 are SGHDT and YYEEEE. The CDR3 has 15 residues. With 5 bases removed from V and 2 bases from J, the gap between germline ends came to 17 bases. CDR3 in amino acids: CASSLRVAVPYEQYF. The CDR3, as DNA: TGTGCCAGCAGTTTACGAGTAGCGGTTCCCTACGAGCAGTACTTC.